This T cell receptor (beta chain) is from a study of T-cell reconstitution after alpha-beta-depleted transplantation in children. Findings and limits, study-wide: The authors attributed T-cell counts and diversity one year after transplant mostly to newly produced T cells. It was surviving recipient T cells and thymic progenitors that gave some patients high TCRbeta diversity at day 60. Several hundred expanded graft clones reportedly supplied alpha-beta T cells about two months after transplant.

The TCRbeta library incorporated unique molecular identifiers. From the PCR reads, TCRdb called clonotypes with MiXCR, one entry per CDR3 protein. The profile shows about 460,000 distinct CDR3 sequences, 10% to 13% of them singletons. The CDR3 extends over 12 amino acids. The V gene end was trimmed by 5 bases and the J gene end by 4 bases; junction bases not matched to a gene: 2. Per germline, CDR1 DFQATT and CDR2 SNEGSKA (reference sequence). This clonotype came up many times. Its antigen remains unknown. The chain joins TRBV20-1 to TRBJ2-3; 8 positions agree with TRBD2. The sequencing here drew on PBMCs, taken before TCRalphabeta/CD19-depleted stem cell transplant. This TCR was recovered from a child aged 2 to 10 with inherited bone marrow failure, due to receive a stem cell transplant. This CDR3 reads CSASGGADTQYF. The DNA for the CDR3 is TGCAGTGCTTCCGGGGGGGCAGATACGCAGTATTTT.